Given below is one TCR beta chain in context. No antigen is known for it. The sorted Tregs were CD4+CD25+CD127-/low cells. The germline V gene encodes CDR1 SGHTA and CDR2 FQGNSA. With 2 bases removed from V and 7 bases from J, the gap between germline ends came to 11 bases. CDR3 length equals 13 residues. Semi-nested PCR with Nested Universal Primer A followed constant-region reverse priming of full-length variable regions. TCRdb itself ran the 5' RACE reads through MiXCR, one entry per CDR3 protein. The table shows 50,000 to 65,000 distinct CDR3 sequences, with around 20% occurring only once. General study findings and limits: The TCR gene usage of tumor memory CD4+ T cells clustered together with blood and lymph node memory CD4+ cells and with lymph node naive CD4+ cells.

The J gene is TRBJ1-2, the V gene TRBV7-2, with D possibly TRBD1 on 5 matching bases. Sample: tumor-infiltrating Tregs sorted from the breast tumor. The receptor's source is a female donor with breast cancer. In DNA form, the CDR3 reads TGTGCCAGCAGCTTATCGAGGGGTAGTGGCTACACCTTC. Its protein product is CASSLSRGSGYTF. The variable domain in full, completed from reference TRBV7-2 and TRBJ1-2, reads GAGVSQSPSNKVTEKGKDVELRCDPISGHTALYWYRQSLGQGLEFLIYFQGNSAPDKSGLPSDRFSAERTGGSVSTLTIQRTQQEDSAVYLCASSLSRGSGYTFGSGTRLTVV.